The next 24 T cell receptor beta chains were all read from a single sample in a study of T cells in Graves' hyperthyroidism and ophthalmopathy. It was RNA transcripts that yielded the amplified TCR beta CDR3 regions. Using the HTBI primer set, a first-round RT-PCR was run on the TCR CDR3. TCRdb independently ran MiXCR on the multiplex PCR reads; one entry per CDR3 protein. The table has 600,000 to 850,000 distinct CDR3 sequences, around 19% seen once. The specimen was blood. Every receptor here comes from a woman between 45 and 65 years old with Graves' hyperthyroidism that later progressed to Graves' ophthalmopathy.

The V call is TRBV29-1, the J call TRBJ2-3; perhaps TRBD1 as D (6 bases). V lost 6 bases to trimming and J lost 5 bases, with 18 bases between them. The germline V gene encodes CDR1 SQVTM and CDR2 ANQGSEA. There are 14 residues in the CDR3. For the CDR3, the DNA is TGCAGCGTGGACCCGGGACAAGGGGGAGATACGCAGTATTTT. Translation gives CSVDPGQGGDTQYF.

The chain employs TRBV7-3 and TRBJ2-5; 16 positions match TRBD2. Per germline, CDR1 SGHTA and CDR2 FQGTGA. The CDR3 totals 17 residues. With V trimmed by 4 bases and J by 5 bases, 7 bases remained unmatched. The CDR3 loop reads CASSSSGTSGGAETQYF. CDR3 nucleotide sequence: TGTGCCAGCAGCTCCTCCGGGACTAGCGGGGGGGCGGAGACCCAGTACTTC.

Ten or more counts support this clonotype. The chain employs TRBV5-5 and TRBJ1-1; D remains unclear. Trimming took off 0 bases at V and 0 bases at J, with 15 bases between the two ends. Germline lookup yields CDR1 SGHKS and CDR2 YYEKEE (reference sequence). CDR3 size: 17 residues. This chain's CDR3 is CASSLVEHVALNTEAFF. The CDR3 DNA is TGTGCCAGCAGCTTGGTGGAGCACGTCGCCTTGAACACTGAAGCTTTCTTT. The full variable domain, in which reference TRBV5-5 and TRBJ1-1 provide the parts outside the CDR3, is DAGVTQSPTHLIKTRGQQVTLRCSPISGHKSVSWYQQVLGQGPQFIFQYYEKEERGRGNFPDRFSARQFPNYSSELNVNALLLGDSALYLCASSLVEHVALNTEAFFGQGTRLTVV.

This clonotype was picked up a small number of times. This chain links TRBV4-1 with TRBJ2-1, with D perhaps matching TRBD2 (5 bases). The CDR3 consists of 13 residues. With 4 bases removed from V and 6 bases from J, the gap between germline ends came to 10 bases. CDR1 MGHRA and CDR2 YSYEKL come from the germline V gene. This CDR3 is CASSLGNVNEQFF. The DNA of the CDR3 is TGCGCCAGCAGCCTCGGGAACGTCAATGAGCAGTTCTTC.

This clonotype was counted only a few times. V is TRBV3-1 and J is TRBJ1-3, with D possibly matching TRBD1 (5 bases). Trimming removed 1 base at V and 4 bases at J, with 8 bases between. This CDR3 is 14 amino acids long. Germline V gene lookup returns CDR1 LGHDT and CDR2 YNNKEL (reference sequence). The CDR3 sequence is CASSQVDSGNTIYF. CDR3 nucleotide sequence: TGTGCCAGCAGCCAAGTCGACAGCGGAAACACCATATATTTT.

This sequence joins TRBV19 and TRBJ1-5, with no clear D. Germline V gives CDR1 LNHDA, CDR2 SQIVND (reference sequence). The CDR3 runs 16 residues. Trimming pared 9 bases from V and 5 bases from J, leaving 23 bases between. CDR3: CARGDGRQIFDQPQHF. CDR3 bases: TGTGCCAGGGGTGACGGGAGACAAATCTTCGATCAGCCCCAGCATTTT. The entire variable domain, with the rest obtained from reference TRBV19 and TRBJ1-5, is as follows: DGGITQSPKYLFRKEGQNVTLSCEQNLNHDAMYWYRQDPGQGLRLIYYSQIVNDFQKGDIAEGYSVSREKKESFPLTVTSAQKNPTAFYLCARGDGRQIFDQPQHFGDGTRLSIL.

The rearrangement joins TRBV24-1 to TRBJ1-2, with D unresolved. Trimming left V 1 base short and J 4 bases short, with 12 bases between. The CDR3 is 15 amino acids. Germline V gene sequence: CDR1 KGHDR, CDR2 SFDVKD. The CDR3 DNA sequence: TGTGCCACCAGTGATTTTCCAGCAGTCCTCTATGGCTACACCTTC. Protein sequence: CATSDFPAVLYGYTF.

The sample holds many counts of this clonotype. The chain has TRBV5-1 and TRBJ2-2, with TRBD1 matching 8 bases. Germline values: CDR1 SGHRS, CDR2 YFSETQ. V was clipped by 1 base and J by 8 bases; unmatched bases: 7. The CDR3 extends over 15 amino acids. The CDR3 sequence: CASSLKTTGDGELFF. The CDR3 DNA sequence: TGCGCCAGCAGCTTGAAGACGACAGGGGATGGGGAGCTGTTTTTT.

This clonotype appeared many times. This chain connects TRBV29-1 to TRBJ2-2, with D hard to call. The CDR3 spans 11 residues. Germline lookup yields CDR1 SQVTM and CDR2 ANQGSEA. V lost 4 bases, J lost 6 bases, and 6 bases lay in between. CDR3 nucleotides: TGCAGCGTTGGTGGTGCCGGGGAGCTGTTTTTT. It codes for CSVGGAGELFF.

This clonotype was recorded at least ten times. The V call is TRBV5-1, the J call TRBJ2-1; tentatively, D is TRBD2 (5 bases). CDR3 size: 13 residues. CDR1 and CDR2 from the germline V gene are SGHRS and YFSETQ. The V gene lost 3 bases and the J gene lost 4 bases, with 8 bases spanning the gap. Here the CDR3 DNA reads TGCGCCAGCAGCTGGACTGGATACAATGAGCAGTTCTTC. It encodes CASSWTGYNEQFF.

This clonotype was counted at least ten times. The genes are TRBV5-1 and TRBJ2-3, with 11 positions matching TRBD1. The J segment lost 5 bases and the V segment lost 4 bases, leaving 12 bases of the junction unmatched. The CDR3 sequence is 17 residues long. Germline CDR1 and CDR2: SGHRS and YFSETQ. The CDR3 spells CASSAISFGTGGDTQYF. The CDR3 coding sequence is TGCGCCAGCAGCGCAATATCATTCGGGACAGGGGGAGATACGCAGTATTTT.

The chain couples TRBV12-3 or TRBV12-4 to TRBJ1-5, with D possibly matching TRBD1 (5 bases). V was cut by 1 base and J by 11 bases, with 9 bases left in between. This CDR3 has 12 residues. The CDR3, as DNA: TGTGCCAGCAGTTTAGAGGGGCTGGCCCAGCATTTT. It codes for CASSLEGLAQHF.

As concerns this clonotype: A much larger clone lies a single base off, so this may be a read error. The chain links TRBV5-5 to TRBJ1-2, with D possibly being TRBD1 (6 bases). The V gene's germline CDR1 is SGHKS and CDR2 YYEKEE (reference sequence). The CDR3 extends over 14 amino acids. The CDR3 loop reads CACSLAGVDYGYTF. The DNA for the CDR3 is TGTGCCTGCAGCTTGGCAGGGGTGGACTATGGCTACACCTTC. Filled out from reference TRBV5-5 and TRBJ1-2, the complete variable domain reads DAGVTQSPTHLIKTRGQQVTLRCSPISGHKSVSWYQQVLGQGPQFIFQYYEKEERGRGNFPDRFSARQFPNYSSELNVNALLLGDSALYLCACSLAGVDYGYTFGSGTRLTVV.

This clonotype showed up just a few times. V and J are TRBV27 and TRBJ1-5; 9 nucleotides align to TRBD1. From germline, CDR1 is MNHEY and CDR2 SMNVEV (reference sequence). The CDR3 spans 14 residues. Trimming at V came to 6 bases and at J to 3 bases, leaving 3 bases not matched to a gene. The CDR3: CASSDRGDNQPQHF. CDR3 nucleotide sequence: TGTGCCAGCAGCGACAGGGGGGACAATCAGCCCCAGCATTTT.

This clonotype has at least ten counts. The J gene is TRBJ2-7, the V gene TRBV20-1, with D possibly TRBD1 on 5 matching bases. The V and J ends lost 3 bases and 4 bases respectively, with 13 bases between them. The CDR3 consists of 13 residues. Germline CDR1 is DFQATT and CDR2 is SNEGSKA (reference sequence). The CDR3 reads CSASQGVGYEQYF. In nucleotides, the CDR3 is TGCAGTGCTAGTCAGGGTGTAGGATACGAGCAGTACTTC.

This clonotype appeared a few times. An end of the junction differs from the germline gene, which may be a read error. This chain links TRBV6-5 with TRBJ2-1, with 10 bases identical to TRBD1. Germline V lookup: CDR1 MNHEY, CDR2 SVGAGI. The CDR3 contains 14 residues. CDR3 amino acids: CASSDSTGGYEQFF. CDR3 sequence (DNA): TGTGCCAGCAGTGACTCGACAGGGGGCTATGAGCAGTTCTTC.

The CDR3 sequence: CASSPGQVNSGANVLTF. As DNA, the CDR3 is TGTGCCAGCAGCCCGGGACAGGTGAACTCTGGGGCCAACGTCCTGACTTTC. The V call is TRBV7-9, the J call TRBJ2-6, with 8 bases fitting TRBD1. With V trimmed by 5 bases and J by 0 bases, 6 bases remained unmatched. There are 17 residues in the CDR3. CDR1 and CDR2 (germline): SEHNR, FQNEAQ (reference sequence).

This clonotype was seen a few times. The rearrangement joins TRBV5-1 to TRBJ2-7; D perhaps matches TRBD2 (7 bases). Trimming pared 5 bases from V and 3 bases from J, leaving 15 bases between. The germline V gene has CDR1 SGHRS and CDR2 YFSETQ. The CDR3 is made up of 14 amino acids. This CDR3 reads CASSPMGGHYEQYF. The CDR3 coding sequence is TGCGCCAGCAGTCCCATGGGGGGGCACTACGAGCAGTACTTC. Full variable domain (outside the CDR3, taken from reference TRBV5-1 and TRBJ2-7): KAGVTQTPRYLIKTRGQQVTLSCSPISGHRSVSWYQQTPGQGLQFLFEYFSETQRNKGNFPGRFSGRQFSNSRSEMNVSTLELGDSALYLCASSPMGGHYEQYFGPGTRLTVT.

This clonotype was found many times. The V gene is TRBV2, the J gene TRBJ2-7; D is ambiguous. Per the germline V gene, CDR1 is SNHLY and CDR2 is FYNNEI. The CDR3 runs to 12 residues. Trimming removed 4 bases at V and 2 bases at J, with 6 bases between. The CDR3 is CASSADAYEQYF. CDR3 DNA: TGTGCCAGCAGTGCGGACGCCTACGAGCAGTACTTC.

The CDR3, as DNA: TGCAGTGCTAGAGATACAGGGGCCGCGAACACCGGGGAGCTGTTTTTT. Protein: CSARDTGAANTGELFF. The rearrangement uses TRBV20-1 and TRBJ2-2; 7 bases are a match to TRBD1. Germline CDR1 is DFQATT and CDR2 is SNEGSKA (reference sequence). With V trimmed by 0 bases and J by 0 bases, 4 bases remained unmatched. The CDR3 sequence is 16 residues long.

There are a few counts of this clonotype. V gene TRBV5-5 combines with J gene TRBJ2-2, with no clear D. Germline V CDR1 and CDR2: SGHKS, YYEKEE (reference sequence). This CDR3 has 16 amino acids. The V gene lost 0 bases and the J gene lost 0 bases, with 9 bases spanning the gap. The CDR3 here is CASSLVTIANTGELFF. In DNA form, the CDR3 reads TGTGCCAGCAGCTTGGTAACAATCGCGAACACCGGGGAGCTGTTTTTT.

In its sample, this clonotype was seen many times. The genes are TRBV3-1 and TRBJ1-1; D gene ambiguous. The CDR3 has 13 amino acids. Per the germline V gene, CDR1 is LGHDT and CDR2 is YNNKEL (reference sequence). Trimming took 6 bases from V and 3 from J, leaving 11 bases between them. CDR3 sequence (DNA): TGTGCCAGCAGTTATAAGGTCCACACTGAAGCTTTCTTT. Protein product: CASSYKVHTEAFF.

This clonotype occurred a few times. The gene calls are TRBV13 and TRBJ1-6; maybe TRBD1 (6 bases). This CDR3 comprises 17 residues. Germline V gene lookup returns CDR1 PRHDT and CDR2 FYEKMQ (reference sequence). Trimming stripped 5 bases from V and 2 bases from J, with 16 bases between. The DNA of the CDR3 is TGTGCCAGCAGCCCACGGGGGAGGGGGACCTATAATTCACCCCTCCACTTT. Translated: CASSPRGRGTYNSPLHF.

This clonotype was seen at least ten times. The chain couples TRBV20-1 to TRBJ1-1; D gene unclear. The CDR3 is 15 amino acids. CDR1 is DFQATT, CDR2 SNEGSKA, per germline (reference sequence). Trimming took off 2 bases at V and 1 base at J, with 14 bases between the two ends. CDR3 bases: TGCAGTGCTAGACCCTACGAGACGGCGAACACTGAAGCTTTCTTT. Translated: CSARPYETANTEAFF.